The following is a T cell receptor (beta chain) sequence with its context. The antigen is unknown. This record comes from a study of cytomegalovirus exposure and HLA in healthy donors. Whole-study results and caveats: Later, an analysis found that common viral pathogens appeared to be linked with several of the most significant clusters. Most TCR beta V segments were productive about 90% or about 30% of the time in an earlier analysis. Investigators reported under 200 TCR beta chains as tied to cytomegalovirus.

The CDR3 is made up of 11 amino acids. The ends were cut back, 8 bases at V and 8 bases at J, with 12 bases in the middle. The germline CDR1 and CDR2 sequences are SNHLY and FYNNEI. The PCR ran on 60 Vbeta and 13 Jbeta primers. Profiling relied on immunoSEQ multiplex PCR, and the TCRdb table lists in-frame clones only, not all of them. The sample carries about 160,000 clones, around 80% recorded once. This clonotype originated in a male donor in good health and CMV-seronegative. The source material was PBMCs. The rearrangement links TRBV2 to TRBJ1-2; D possibly corresponds to TRBD1 (5 bases). The DNA of the CDR3 is TGTGCCAGCGCACAGGAGAGGGGCTACACCTTC. Its protein product is CASAQERGYTF.